The rows below give T cell receptor beta chains drawn from one sample of a study of blood T cell repertoires in COVID-19. Sequencing was performed with immunoSEQ multiplex PCR; in TCRdb, only in-frame clones are kept and a portion is missing. The sample carries about 170,000 clones, about four fifths recorded once. Input material: peripheral blood. All receptors derive from a man aged 40-49 years who had recovered from COVID-19. CDR3s include the opening cysteine and the closing phenylalanine or tryptophan. Each record gives: D gene, clone size, V gene, J gene, CDR3 protein, CDR3 DNA. A D gene is named only where the DNA matches it firmly. The size entry is marked missing in some rows and otherwise reads once, few, many or a size class.

NA,NA,TRBV18,TRBJ2-7,CASSPLTGSFSYEQYF,TGTGCCAGCTCACCACTTACAGGGAGTTTCTCCTACGAGCAGTACTTC
NA,NA,TRBV2,TRBJ1-3,CASSDPLDELGNTIYF,TGTGCCAGCAGTGACCCGCTTGACGAACTAGGAAACACCATATATTTT
TRBD1,NA,TRBV6-5,TRBJ1-6,CASTGTDNSPLHF,TGTGCCAGCACCGGGACAGACAATTCACCCCTCCACTTT
NA,NA,TRBV19,TRBJ2-1,CASLNRQGSSYNEQFF,TGTGCCAGTCTCAATCGCCAGGGGAGCTCCTACAATGAGCAGTTCTTC
NA,NA,TRBV6-5,TRBJ2-7,CASSYGTSGEQYF,TGTGCCAGCAGTTACGGGACAAGCGGCGAGCAGTACTTC
TRBD1,once,TRBV15,TRBJ1-1,CATSRDRGVAFF,TGTGCCACCAGCAGGGACAGGGGGGTTGCTTTCTTT
TRBD1,NA,TRBV7-2,TRBJ2-2,CASSRDRVKTGELFF,TGTGCCAGCTCCCGGGACAGGGTGAAAACCGGGGAGCTGTTTTTT
NA,NA,TRBV25-1,TRBJ1-5,CASGTGGGPQHF,TGTGCCAGCGGTACGGGCGGAGGGCCCCAGCATTTT
NA,NA,TRBV29-1,TRBJ2-1,CSGGLNNEQFF,TGCAGCGGCGGACTCAATAATGAGCAGTTCTTC
TRBD1,NA,TRBV27,TRBJ1-2,CASSLRRGDRATDGYTF,TGTGCCAGCAGTTTAAGGAGGGGAGACAGGGCTACTGATGGCTACACCTTC
NA,NA,TRBV24-1,TRBJ2-3,CATSDSPLSGSGDTQYF,TGTGCCACCAGTGATTCCCCCTTATCGGGGTCTGGAGATACGCAGTATTTT
NA,NA,TRBV7-9,TRBJ1-1,CASSLVAVNTEAFF,TGTGCCAGCAGCTTAGTGGCGGTGAACACTGAAGCTTTCTTT
NA,NA,TRBV2,TRBJ1-2,CARTGKDGYTF,TGTGCCAGAACAGGGAAGGATGGCTACACCTTC
TRBD1,NA,TRBV6-6,TRBJ1-2,CAHSTGDYGYTF,TGTGCCCACTCGACAGGGGACTATGGCTACACCTTC
TRBD1,NA,TRBV19,TRBJ2-7,CASSTSGTGPYEQYF,TGTGCCAGTAGTACCTCCGGGACAGGGCCCTACGAGCAGTACTTC
NA,NA,TRBV7-2,TRBJ1-5,CASTNGGGQPQHF,TGTGCCAGCACCAATGGGGGGGGTCAGCCCCAGCATTTT
NA,NA,TRBV6-1,TRBJ1-2,CASSEARIWGYTF,TGTGCCAGCAGTGAAGCGAGGATCTGGGGCTACACCTTC
TRBD1,once,TRBV29-1,TRBJ1-1,CSVETGTGKTEAFF,TGCAGCGTTGAAACGGGGACAGGGAAAACTGAAGCTTTCTTT
TRBD1,NA,TRBV15,TRBJ2-7,CATSGPNTGAAEQYF,TGTGCCACCAGCGGGCCCAACACAGGGGCGGCTGAGCAGTACTTC
NA,NA,TRBV5-6,TRBJ2-3,CASSFTTDTQYF,TGTGCCAGCAGCTTTACAACAGATACGCAGTATTTT
TRBD1,few,TRBV2,TRBJ2-7,CASREQGQDEQYF,TGTGCCAGCAGAGAACAGGGGCAGGACGAGCAGTACTTC
NA,NA,TRBV7-3,TRBJ1-1,CASSLQGAGNTEAFF,TGTGCCAGCAGCTTACAAGGGGCAGGGAACACTGAAGCTTTCTTT
TRBD2,NA,TRBV10-3,TRBJ2-3,CAISESRTSGGGTQYF,TGTGCCATCAGTGAGTCGAGGACTAGCGGGGGGGGTACGCAGTATTTT
NA,NA,TRBV19,TRBJ1-3,CATSLSVGNTIYF,TGTGCCACCTCACTCTCGGTTGGAAACACCATATATTTT
NA,NA,TRBV4-3,TRBJ2-7,CASSQTHRLSYEQYF,TGCGCCAGCAGCCAAACACACAGGCTCTCCTACGAGCAGTACTTC
NA,NA,TRBV11-2,TRBJ2-3,CASSLAPAVSTDTQYF,TGTGCCAGCAGCTTAGCCCCTGCGGTGAGCACAGATACGCAGTATTTT
NA,NA,TRBV7-2,TRBJ2-7,CASSLRATVAYEQYF,TGTGCCAGCAGCTTAAGGGCGACAGTGGCCTACGAGCAGTACTTC
NA,NA,TRBV24-1,TRBJ2-1,CATSDMLGAGKNEQFF,TGTGCCACCAGTGATATGCTTGGAGCAGGGAAGAATGAGCAGTTCTTC
TRBD1,few,TRBV9,TRBJ1-1,CASSDGQGRSLGTEAFF,TGTGCCAGCAGTGACGGACAGGGGAGAAGTCTGGGCACTGAAGCTTTCTTT
NA,NA,TRBV21-1,TRBJ1-5,CASSDRGLTTFNQPQHF,TGTGCCAGCAGCGACAGGGGGCTGACGACTTTCAATCAGCCCCAGCATTTT
NA,NA,TRBV5-6,TRBJ2-7,CASTRGGWADYEQYF,TGTGCCAGCACCAGGGGAGGGTGGGCTGACTACGAGCAGTACTTC
TRBD1,NA,TRBV2,TRBJ1-5,CASSGQGTSNQPQHF,TGTGCCAGCAGTGGACAGGGAACTAGCAATCAGCCCCAGCATTTT
NA,NA,TRBV4-3,TRBJ2-7,CASSQGPGGAYEQYF,TGCGCCAGCAGCCAAGGCCCCGGCGGTGCCTACGAGCAGTACTTC
TRBD1,many,TRBV2,TRBJ2-3,CASSYPGTDSDTQYF,TGTGCCAGCAGTTATCCCGGGACAGACTCAGATACGCAGTATTTT
TRBD1,once,TRBV5-8,TRBJ2-5,CASSTGVRQETQYF,TGTGCCAGCAGCACAGGGGTAAGGCAAGAGACCCAGTACTTC
TRBD2,NA,TRBV9,TRBJ2-3,CASSEATSGSSDTQYF,TGTGCCAGCAGCGAAGCGACTAGCGGGAGTTCAGATACGCAGTATTTT
TRBD1,NA,TRBV7-2,TRBJ1-2,CASSLGTGFDYGYTF,TGTGCCAGCAGCCTAGGGACAGGGTTTGACTATGGCTACACCTTC
NA,NA,TRBV12-3/TRBV12-4,TRBJ2-7,CASSLAGGDEQYF,TGTGCCAGCAGTTTAGCAGGGGGGGACGAGCAGTACTTC
TRBD2,NA,TRBV7-9,TRBJ2-5,CASSSGGGGETQYF,TGTGCCAGCAGCTCCGGGGGGGGCGGAGAGACCCAGTACTTC
TRBD2,NA,TRBV30,TRBJ2-1,CAWKPRGYSGGPNPEQFF,TGTGCCTGGAAACCCAGGGGATATAGCGGGGGTCCGAATCCTGAGCAGTTCTTC
NA,NA,TRBV5-4,TRBJ2-2,CASSWKTGNTGELFF,TGTGCCAGCAGCTGGAAGACAGGCAACACCGGGGAGCTGTTTTTT
TRBD2,NA,TRBV30,TRBJ2-7,CAWTKLGLAGGEQYF,TGTGCCTGGACTAAATTAGGACTAGCGGGGGGCGAGCAGTACTTC
NA,NA,TRBV5-8,TRBJ1-4,CASSLRGGNEKLFF,TGTGCCAGCAGCTTGAGGGGTGGTAATGAAAAACTGTTTTTT
NA,NA,TRBV19,TRBJ1-1,CASSTPVGEAFF,TGTGCCAGTAGTACCCCGGTGGGAGAGGCTTTCTTT
NA,NA,TRBV14,TRBJ2-3,CASSHEDGEWGTDTQYF,TGTGCCAGCAGCCATGAAGACGGGGAATGGGGCACAGATACGCAGTATTTT
TRBD2,NA,TRBV4-3,TRBJ2-1,CASSHQAGAYNEQFF,TGCGCCAGCAGCCATCAAGCGGGGGCCTACAATGAGCAGTTCTTC
TRBD2,NA,TRBV2,TRBJ2-2,CASRSGGTGELFF,TGTGCCAGCAGGAGCGGGGGGACCGGGGAGCTGTTTTTT
NA,NA,TRBV27,TRBJ1-4,CASSLQASEEKLFF,TGTGCCAGCAGTTTGCAGGCCTCTGAAGAAAAACTGTTTTTT
NA,NA,TRBV19,TRBJ1-1,CASSIGAREAFF,TGTGCCAGTAGTATAGGGGCGCGTGAAGCTTTCTTT
NA,once,TRBV28,TRBJ1-6,CASSLAGHGSPLHF,TGTGCCAGCAGTTTAGCCGGACACGGGTCACCCCTCCACTTT
NA,once,TRBV11-2,TRBJ1-2,CASSFRDTNYGYTF,TGTGCCAGCAGCTTTCGGGACACAAACTATGGCTACACCTTC
NA,NA,TRBV6-5,TRBJ1-4,CASDRGQDEKLFF,TGTGCCAGCGATCGGGGACAAGATGAAAAACTGTTTTTT
TRBD2,NA,TRBV5-6,TRBJ2-1,CASSFGAGGGEQFF,TGTGCCAGCAGCTTTGGGGCGGGAGGAGGTGAGCAGTTCTTC
NA,NA,TRBV4-2,TRBJ1-2,CASSQDEAGRGGYTF,TGTGCCAGCAGCCAAGATGAAGCAGGGCGGGGAGGCTACACCTTC
NA,NA,TRBV6-5,TRBJ1-5,CASTRGGINQPQHF,TGTGCCAGCACCCGGGGGGGAATCAATCAGCCCCAGCATTTT
NA,NA,TRBV12-5,TRBJ1-2,CASGLSAGKANYGYTF,TGTGCTAGTGGTTTGTCGGCAGGCAAAGCTAACTATGGCTACACCTTC
NA,NA,TRBV7-3,TRBJ2-6,CASSPQLQGSSGANVLTF,TGTGCCAGCAGCCCCCAGTTACAGGGTAGCTCTGGGGCCAACGTCCTGACTTTC
NA,NA,TRBV6-5,TRBJ2-7,CASRGNGYEQYF,TGTGCCAGCAGGGGCAACGGCTACGAGCAGTACTTC
NA,few,TRBV10-3,TRBJ1-6,CAISQGHNSPLHF,TGTGCCATCAGTCAGGGGCATAATTCACCCCTCCACTTT
TRBD2,NA,TRBV25-1,TRBJ2-1,CASSSVTSGNYNEQFF,TGTGCCAGCAGTTCCGTGACTAGCGGGAACTACAATGAGCAGTTCTTC